This TCR beta chain stems from a study of T cell responses to AZD1222 COVID-19 vaccine. The CDR3 has 13 amino acids. CDR1 is SGHTA, CDR2 FQGTGA, per germline. V dropped 4 bases and J dropped 5 bases, with 11 bases sitting between them. Profiled with immunoSEQ multiplex PCR; TCRdb holds only in-frame clones, not every one. The sample lists some 97,000 clones, roughly 89% occurring once. This clone showed up many times. The antigen is unknown. Study results and limitations: Spike-wide coverage was observed for vaccine-associated CD4 TCRs, with dominant responses at 160-218 and 743-854. At baseline, just 6 or 7 AZD1222 recipients tested seropositive.

This receptor was identified in an adult in good health. The sample here was peripheral blood, taken on day 0 of AZD1222 vaccination. V and J are TRBV7-3 and TRBJ2-5; D gene ambiguous. CDR3 sequence: CASSSAPTETQYF. In DNA, the CDR3 is TGTGCCAGCAGCTCCGCCCCCACGGAGACCCAGTACTTC. Variable domain in full (rest from reference TRBV7-3 and TRBJ2-5): GAGVSQTPSNKVTEKGKYVELRCDPISGHTALYWYRQSLGQGPEFLIYFQGTGAADDSGLPNDRFFAVRPEGSVSTLKIQRTERGDSAVYLCASSSAPTETQYFGPGTRLLVL.